Listed below are T cell receptor beta chains from one sample, sequenced in a study of blood T cell repertoires in COVID-19. The table came from immunoSEQ multiplex PCR; TCRdb's copy has only in-frame clones and leaves some out. This table holds approximately 470,000 clones, roughly 88% found once. Material for sequencing was peripheral blood. The receptors were gathered from a human donor in a cohort sampled during active COVID-19. The CDR3 runs from the conserved cysteine through the conserved F or W. A D gene is named only where the DNA matches it firmly. A row's size may be missing; if present it is once, few, many or a size class.

>TRBJ1-4|TRBD1|TRBV19|15|NA
CASSIGTVKVEKLFF
TGTGCCAGTAGTATTGGGACAGTTAAGGTTGAAAAACTGTTTTTT
>TRBJ2-3|TRBD1|TRBV25-1|16|NA
CASSGWTGSTSDTQYF
TGTGCCAGCAGTGGGTGGACAGGGTCCACCTCAGATACGCAGTATTTT
>TRBJ2-1|TRBD2|TRBV29-1|14|NA
CSVRTSGGYNEQFF
TGCAGCGTCCGGACTAGCGGGGGGTACAATGAGCAGTTCTTC
>TRBJ1-1|TRBD1|TRBV7-2|14|NA
CASSAQTGGTEAFF
TGTGCCAGCAGCGCCCAAACAGGGGGCACTGAAGCTTTCTTT
>TRBJ2-7|TRBD2|TRBV6-6|14|NA
CASLLGGSSYEQYF
TGTGCCAGCTTGCTGGGAGGGAGCTCCTACGAGCAGTACTTC
>TRBJ2-7|TRBD2|TRBV2|16|NA
CASKITRTSGSYEQYF
TGTGCCAGCAAGATCACCAGGACTAGCGGCTCCTACGAGCAGTACTTC
>TRBJ2-7|NA|TRBV10-3|18|NA
CAISELEGRPGARNEQYF
TGTGCCATCAGTGAGTTGGAGGGTCGACCCGGGGCGAGGAACGAGCAGTACTTC
>TRBJ1-3|TRBD1|TRBV28|15|NA
CASRAGTGAGNTIYF
TGTGCCAGCAGGGCCGGGACAGGGGCTGGAAACACCATATATTTT
>TRBJ1-2|NA|TRBV19|13|NA
CASSDRALYGYTF
TGTGCCTCGTCCGACAGAGCCCTCTATGGCTACACCTTC
>TRBJ1-2|NA|TRBV30|12|NA
CAWTGDPGGYTF
TGTGCCTGGACCGGGGATCCGGGCGGCTACACCTTC
>TRBJ2-7|NA|TRBV6-5|15|NA
CASSTRPGLGYEQYF
TGTGCCAGCAGTACTAGGCCGGGATTAGGATACGAGCAGTACTTC
>TRBJ1-3|NA|TRBV5-4|16|NA
CASSHPLGGQGNTIYF
TGTGCCAGCAGCCATCCTCTCGGGGGGCAAGGAAACACCATATATTTT
>TRBJ1-4|TRBD1|TRBV27|15|few
CASTPGTGINEKLFF
TGTGCCAGCACTCCCGGGACAGGGATAAATGAAAAACTGTTTTTT
>TRBJ1-3|TRBD1|TRBV2|17|NA
CASSEAGQGALGNTIYF
TGTGCCAGCAGTGAAGCGGGACAGGGGGCGCTCGGAAACACCATATATTTT
>TRBJ2-1|NA|TRBV4-1|15|NA
CASSPRGLRRGEQFF
TGCGCCAGCAGCCCTCGGGGCCTGAGGAGGGGTGAGCAGTTCTTC
>TRBJ2-5|TRBD1|TRBV6-2/TRBV6-3|17|NA
CASSYQSQGEPQETQYF
TGTGCCAGCAGTTACCAGTCCCAGGGGGAGCCTCAAGAGACCCAGTACTTC
>TRBJ1-5|NA|TRBV28|14|NA
CASTQGGVGQPQHF
TGTGCCAGCACCCAAGGAGGGGTAGGGCAGCCCCAGCATTTT
>TRBJ1-3|NA|TRBV28|12|NA
CASTMGGGTIYF
TGTGCCAGCACGATGGGAGGGGGCACCATATATTTT
>TRBJ2-7|TRBD1|TRBV28|16|NA
CASSPPPGQASYEQYF
TGTGCCAGCAGTCCGCCCCCGGGACAGGCCTCCTACGAGCAGTACTTC
>TRBJ1-2|TRBD1|TRBV11-2|15|NA
CASSLDGGTVDGYTF
TGTGCCAGCAGCTTAGATGGAGGGACAGTCGATGGCTACACCTTC
>TRBJ2-3|TRBD1|TRBV5-1|16|NA
CASRTGLTANTDTQYF
TGCGCCAGCCGGACAGGGCTAACGGCAAACACAGATACGCAGTATTTT
>TRBJ1-2|NA|TRBV5-5|14|NA
CASSASTGPYGYTF
TGTGCCAGCAGCGCCTCCACTGGGCCGTATGGCTACACCTTC
>TRBJ1-4|NA|TRBV6-2/TRBV6-3|17|NA
CASSHRQDSPTNEKLFF
TGTGCCAGCAGCCACCGGCAGGACAGCCCAACTAATGAAAAACTGTTTTTT
>TRBJ2-1|TRBD1|TRBV18|15|NA
CASSPLRTGGDEQFF
TGTGCCAGCTCACCTCTAAGGACAGGTGGGGATGAGCAGTTCTTC
>TRBJ2-1|NA|TRBV30|15|NA
CAWTQDSRREHEQFF
TGTGCCTGGACCCAAGATAGCCGGAGGGAGCATGAGCAGTTCTTC
>TRBJ1-5|NA|TRBV27|16|NA
CASSSGTPYSNQPQHF
TGTGCCAGCAGTTCCGGGACTCCCTATAGCAATCAGCCCCAGCATTTT
>TRBJ2-1|NA|TRBV7-3|15|NA
CASSLRAGHLDEQFF
TGTGCCAGCAGCTTAAGAGCGGGTCACCTCGATGAGCAGTTCTTC
>TRBJ1-1|NA|TRBV24-1|15|NA
CATSASGQINTEAFF
TGTGCCACCAGTGCCAGTGGACAGATCAACACTGAAGCTTTCTTT
>TRBJ1-2|TRBD1|TRBV7-2|14|NA
CASSSTGGGYGYTF
TGTGCCAGCAGCTCCACAGGGGGCGGCTATGGCTACACCTTC
>TRBJ2-7|TRBD2|TRBV3-1/TRBV3-2|17|NA
CASSQDWSSGGSYEQYF
TGTGCCAGCAGCCAAGACTGGTCCAGCGGGGGGTCCTACGAGCAGTACTTC
>TRBJ2-2|NA|TRBV7-3|14|NA
CASSPRTNTGELFF
TGTGCCAGCAGCCCACGGACTAACACCGGGGAGCTGTTTTTT
>TRBJ2-1|TRBD1|TRBV19|15|NA
CASSVTGGDYIEQFF
TGTGCCAGTAGCGTGACAGGGGGCGACTATATTGAGCAGTTCTTC
>TRBJ1-1|NA|TRBV7-3|13|NA
CASSTERNTEAFF
TGTGCCAGCAGCACAGAGAGGAACACTGAAGCTTTCTTT
>TRBJ2-2|NA|TRBV21-1|17|NA
CASSKGPMTGGPGELFF
TGTGCCAGCAGCAAAGGGCCAATGACAGGGGGCCCCGGGGAGCTGTTTTTT
>TRBJ2-7|TRBD1|TRBV6-5|14|NA
CASSFGTGVREQYF
TGTGCCAGCAGTTTTGGGACAGGGGTGAGGGAGCAGTACTTC
>TRBJ1-1|NA|TRBV29-1|13|few
CSAVTGGGPEAFF
TGCAGCGCCGTTACTGGAGGAGGGCCTGAAGCTTTCTTT
>TRBJ1-2|TRBD1|TRBV7-2|13|NA
CASSPTGGRGYTF
TGTGCCAGCAGCCCGACAGGGGGACGGGGCTACACCTTC
>TRBJ2-3|TRBD2|TRBV9|17|NA
CASSVGGLAGVGDTQYF
TGTGCCAGCAGCGTAGGTGGACTAGCGGGAGTAGGAGATACGCAGTATTTT
>TRBJ1-4|TRBD1|TRBV9|15|NA
CASSPRTGIEEKLFF
TGTGCCAGCAGCCCCCGGACAGGGATTGAGGAAAAACTGTTTTTT
>TRBJ1-1|TRBD1|TRBV14|18|NA
CASSSGQGGYVQDTEAFF
TGTGCCAGCAGCTCTGGACAGGGTGGCTATGTACAGGACACTGAAGCTTTCTTT
>TRBJ1-1|NA|TRBV6-2/TRBV6-3|13|once
CASSYSQNTEAFF
TGTGCCAGCAGTTATAGCCAGAACACTGAAGCTTTCTTT
>TRBJ2-7|TRBD2|TRBV6-2/TRBV6-3|16|NA
CASSTGVLAGGGVQYF
TGTGCCAGCAGTACCGGGGTACTAGCGGGAGGAGGTGTGCAGTACTTC
>TRBJ2-1|TRBD2|TRBV2|16|NA
CASSEDGLAGVDEQFF
TGTGCCAGCAGTGAGGACGGGCTAGCGGGAGTAGATGAGCAGTTCTTC
>TRBJ2-7|TRBD2|TRBV7-2|17|NA
CASSLRASGRAVDEQYF
TGTGCCAGCAGCTTAAGGGCTAGCGGGAGGGCCGTCGACGAGCAGTACTTC
>TRBJ1-1|TRBD1|TRBV11-2|14|NA
CASSLTGGSRPAFF
TGTGCCAGCAGCTTGACAGGGGGCTCGCGTCCCGCTTTCTTT
>TRBJ1-5|NA|TRBV6-2/TRBV6-3|13|NA
CASSWGGIKPQHF
TGTGCCAGCAGCTGGGGGGGAATCAAGCCCCAGCATTTT
>TRBJ2-7|NA|TRBV2|15|NA
CASSGVRGGFQEQYF
TGTGCCAGCAGTGGGGTGAGGGGGGGTTTCCAGGAGCAGTACTTC
>TRBJ1-1|NA|TRBV19|12|NA
CASSMGASRAFF
TGTGCCAGTAGTATGGGAGCTTCTCGAGCTTTCTTT
>TRBJ2-3|NA|TRBV28|12|NA
CASSPPLGTQYF
TGTGCCAGCAGTCCCCCTCTTGGCACGCAGTATTTT
>TRBJ2-4|NA|TRBV6-6|14|NA
CASSYGLTKNIQYF
TGTGCCAGCAGTTACGGGCTTACCAAAAACATTCAGTACTTC